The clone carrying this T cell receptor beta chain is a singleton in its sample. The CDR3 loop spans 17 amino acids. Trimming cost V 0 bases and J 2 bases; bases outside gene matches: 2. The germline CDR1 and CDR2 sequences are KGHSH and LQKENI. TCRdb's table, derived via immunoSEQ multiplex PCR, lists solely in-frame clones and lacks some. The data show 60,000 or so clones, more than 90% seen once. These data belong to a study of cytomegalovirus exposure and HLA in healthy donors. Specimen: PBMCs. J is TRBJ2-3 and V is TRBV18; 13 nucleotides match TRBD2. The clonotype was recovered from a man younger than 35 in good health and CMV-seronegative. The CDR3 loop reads CASSPPGLAGLTDTQYF. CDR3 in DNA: TGTGCCAGCTCACCACCGGGACTAGCGGGACTCACAGATACGCAGTATTTT.